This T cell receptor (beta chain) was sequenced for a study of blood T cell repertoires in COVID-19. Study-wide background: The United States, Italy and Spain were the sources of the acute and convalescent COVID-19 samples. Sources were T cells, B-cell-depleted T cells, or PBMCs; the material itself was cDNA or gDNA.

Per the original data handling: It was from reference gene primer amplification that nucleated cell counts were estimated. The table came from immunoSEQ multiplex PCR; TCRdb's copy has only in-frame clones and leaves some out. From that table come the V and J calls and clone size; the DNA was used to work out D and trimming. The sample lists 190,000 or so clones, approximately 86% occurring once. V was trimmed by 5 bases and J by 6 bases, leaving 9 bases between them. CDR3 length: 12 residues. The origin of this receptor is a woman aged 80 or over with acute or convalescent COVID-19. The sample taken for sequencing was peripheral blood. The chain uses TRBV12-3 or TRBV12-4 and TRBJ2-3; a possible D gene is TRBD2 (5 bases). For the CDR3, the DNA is TGTGCCAGCAGTCCTCAGCGGGATACGCAGTATTTT. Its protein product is CASSPQRDTQYF.